The source of this T cell receptor beta chain is a study of OX40 agonist ivuxolimab in advanced cancers. Here immunoSEQ multiplex PCR was the method, and the copy in TCRdb shows in-frame clones only, minus some. Of about 81,000 clones in the sample, 84% were seen once. Trimming removed 0 bases at V and 4 bases at J, with 11 bases between. The CDR3 length is 14 residues. This receptor was taken from an adult with an advanced solid tumor such as melanoma, head and neck, liver or kidney cancer. This sample comprised CD4+ or CD8+ T cells sorted from blood, obtained in a trial of the OX40 agonist ivuxolimab. This rearrangement joins TRBV5-7 to TRBJ2-7, with D perhaps matching TRBD1 (5 bases). TRBV5-7 is filed as an ORF, its function uncertain. In nucleotides, the CDR3 is TGTGCCAGCAGCTTGGTGCCTCCAGGGTACGAGCAGTACTTC. Residues: CASSLVPPGYEQYF.